This passage covers 15 T cell receptor beta chains from one sample sequenced in a study of shared T cell receptors in the human thymus. Data came from immunoSEQ multiplex PCR; TCRdb stores just in-frame clones and leaves some out. The sample has about 380,000 clones, approximately 95% seen once; the top ten hold 0.015% to 0.025%. The specimen sequenced was thymocytes. The receptors were gathered from a human donor.

The J gene is TRBJ2-5, the V gene TRBV28; no clear D. The CDR3 sequence is 14 residues long. Per the germline V gene, CDR1 is MDHEN and CDR2 is SYDVKM. Trimming pared 2 bases from V and 7 bases from J, leaving 14 bases between. The CDR3 bases are TGTGCCAGCAGTTTAGCCCAGACCTGGTGGACCCAGTACTTC. This sequence encodes CASSLAQTWWTQYF.

About this clone: Other DNA sequences of this sample code for an identical CDR3. The CDR3 coding sequence is TGTGCCAGCAGTTCTGGACAGGTTAATCAGCCCCAGCATTTT. It is translated as CASSSGQVNQPQHF. This chain links TRBV27 with TRBJ1-5; TRBD1 aligns across 7 bases. J was trimmed by 4 bases and V by 4 bases; bases with no gene match: 4. In germline, CDR1 is MNHEY, CDR2 SMNVEV (reference sequence). This CDR3 is 14 amino acids long.

Notes on this clone: Other nucleotide sequences from this sample produce the same CDR3. This chain links TRBV27 with TRBJ2-7; possibly TRBD2 for D (5 bases). CDR1 MNHEY and CDR2 SMNVEV come from the germline V gene (reference sequence). Trimming stripped 0 bases from V and 3 bases from J, with 6 bases between. The CDR3 runs 13 residues. The CDR3 nucleotides are TGTGCCAGCAGTTTATCGGGGAGCTACGAGCAGTACTTC. This translates into CASSLSGSYEQYF.

This clone was found once. Additional DNA sequences in this sample encode the identical CDR3. The rearrangement links TRBV7-2 to TRBJ1-1; D not certain. Deletions cut 1 base from V and 1 base from J, with 4 bases between. The germline V gene has CDR1 SGHTA and CDR2 FQGNSA. The CDR3 covers 13 residues. The CDR3 reads CASSLGRNTEAFF. As DNA, the CDR3 is TGTGCCAGCAGCTTAGGGCGGAACACTGAAGCTTTCTTT.

The rearrangement joins TRBV6-5 to TRBJ2-5, with a tentative D call TRBD2 (5 bases). This CDR3 region has 16 residues. V was shortened by 4 bases and J by 1 base, with 16 bases between the two germline ends. Germline CDR1 MNHEY, CDR2 SVGAGI. The CDR3 DNA sequence: TGTGCCAGCAGTTCCGATACTAGGCCGCTCCAAGAGACCCAGTACTTC. Translated, it gives CASSSDTRPLQETQYF.

This rearrangement joins TRBV27 to TRBJ2-7; TRBD2 might be the D (6 bases). From germline, CDR1 is MNHEY and CDR2 SMNVEV (reference sequence). V gave up 8 bases and J gave up 2 bases, with 10 bases separating them. The CDR3 is 12 amino acids. DNA for the CDR3: TGTGCCAGCGGACTATCTACCTACGAGCAGTACTTC. This sequence encodes CASGLSTYEQYF.

In the case of this clone: An end of the junction does not agree with germline; a read error may underlie this. CDR3 DNA sequence: TGTGCCAGCAGAGAAGGGGGAGGGGTTGGCGAGCAGTACTTC. The encoded protein is CASREGGGVGEQYF. The rearrangement joins TRBV6-1 to TRBJ2-7, with D tentatively TRBD2 (7 bases). This CDR3 region has 14 residues. Germline CDR1 is MNHNS and CDR2 is SASEGT.

V gene TRBV14 combines with J gene TRBJ1-1; TRBD1 agrees at 8 bases. From germline, CDR1 is SGHDN and CDR2 FVKESK. The CDR3 is 18 amino acids. With 3 bases clipped from V and 5 bases from J, the junction kept 17 bases outside the gene matches. CDR3 nucleotide sequence: TGTGCCAGCAGCCAGCGACAGACAGGGGCCGTTCGGGATACTGAAGCTTTCTTT. Its translation: CASSQRQTGAVRDTEAFF.

The CDR3 region is CSVDGGYGYTF. In nucleotides, the CDR3 is TGCAGCGTTGATGGTGGGTATGGCTACACCTTC. This sequence joins TRBV29-1 and TRBJ1-2; D is undetermined. The CDR3 length is 11 residues. CDR1 is SQVTM, CDR2 ANQGSEA, per germline. The V gene lost 3 bases and the J gene lost 5 bases, with 7 bases spanning the gap. The complete variable domain, with remaining parts taken from reference TRBV29-1 and TRBJ1-2, reads SAVISQKPSRDICQRGTSLTIQCQVDSQVTMMFWYRQQPGQSLTLIATANQGSEATYESGFVIDKFPISRPNLTFSTLTVSNMSPEDSSIYLCSVDGGYGYTFGSGTRLTVV.

This clone was detected once. The chain combines TRBV6-1 with TRBJ2-2; 9 positions agree with TRBD1. Trimming removed 3 bases from V and 5 bases from J; junction bases left unmatched: 7. Germline V lookup: CDR1 MNHNS, CDR2 SASEGT. CDR3 length: 16 amino acids. CDR3 coding DNA: TGTGCCAGCAGTGATCCGGACAGGGGAAATACCGGGGAGCTGTTTTTT. This gives the protein CASSDPDRGNTGELFF.

The J gene is TRBJ2-3, the V gene TRBV9; no clear D. The V and J ends lost 0 bases and 3 bases respectively, with 11 bases between them. This CDR3 contains 15 residues. Per the germline V gene, CDR1 is SGDLS and CDR2 is YYNGEE. The CDR3 sequence is CASSVGGRLTDTQYF. DNA for the CDR3: TGTGCCAGCAGCGTAGGTGGCAGGTTAACAGATACGCAGTATTTT.

This chain links TRBV15 with TRBJ2-5, with 10 bases lining up with TRBD2. The length of the CDR3 is 16 residues. The junction had 7 bases not matched to a gene; V was cut back by 0 bases and J by 6 bases. Germline CDR1 LNHNV, CDR2 YYDKDF (reference sequence). The CDR3 sequence is CATSRDGSGRIKTQYF. The CDR3 DNA follows: TGTGCCACCAGCAGAGATGGTAGCGGGAGGATAAAGACCCAGTACTTC.

The rearrangement joins TRBV7-2 to TRBJ2-7, with 11 positions matching TRBD2. The junction had 4 bases not matched to a gene; V was cut back by 1 base and J by 2 bases. The germline V gene has CDR1 SGHTA and CDR2 FQGNSA. The CDR3 has 16 residues. The chain's CDR3 is CASSLVTSGRPYEQYF. Here the CDR3 DNA reads TGTGCCAGCAGCTTAGTCACTAGCGGGAGACCCTACGAGCAGTACTTC.

This clone was counted between two and nine times. Here the CDR3 reads CASNGGNMNTEAFF. The CDR3 coding sequence is TGTGCCTCCAACGGGGGCAACATGAACACTGAAGCTTTCTTT. V gene TRBV7-9 combines with J gene TRBJ1-1; possibly TRBD1 for D (6 bases). The CDR3 loop spans 14 amino acids. The germline CDR1 and CDR2 sequences are SEHNR and FQNEAQ (reference sequence). Trimming stripped 11 bases from V and 0 bases from J, with 16 bases between.

The chain recombines TRBV5-4 with TRBJ2-7; D possibly corresponds to TRBD2 (5 bases). Per germline, CDR1 SGHNT and CDR2 YYREEE (reference sequence). This CDR3 contains 14 residues. V was trimmed by 2 bases and J by 4 bases, leaving 13 bases between them. The CDR3 is CASSFERYQYEQYF. DNA for the CDR3: TGTGCCAGCAGCTTTGAGCGGTACCAATACGAGCAGTACTTC.